Below, 23 T cell receptor beta chains from the same sample are listed, as sequenced in a study of shared clonotypes between healthy human individuals. Measured with immunoSEQ multiplex PCR; TCRdb has only the in-frame clones, and not every one. The data contain about 490,000 clones, 60% to 80% of them singletons. The specimen sequenced was PBMCs. These receptor sequences come from a woman aged 35 to 49 in good health. Some clones in this sample may be carry-over from other donors' samples.

V is TRBV4-1 and J is TRBJ2-1; no reliable D call. CDR1 and CDR2 from the germline V gene are MGHRA and YSYEKL. The CDR3 totals 16 residues. V was shortened by 1 base and J by 0 bases, with 10 bases between the two germline ends. CDR3 loop: CASSQGSTISYNEQFF. The CDR3 bases are TGCGCCAGCAGCCAAGGCTCGACGATCTCCTACAATGAGCAGTTCTTC.

CDR3: CASSTGAGQPQHF. The CDR3 DNA is TGTGCCAGCAGTACAGGGGCAGGACAGCCCCAGCATTTT. The chain uses TRBV6-5 and TRBJ1-5; 7 bases match TRBD1. Germline V lookup: CDR1 MNHEY, CDR2 SVGAGI. The CDR3 has 13 residues. V lost 5 bases and J lost 7; bases outside the gene matches: 5.

As to this clone: A far larger clone is just one base off, so this is likely a read error. This chain joins TRBV30 and TRBJ1-1; D is unclear. CDR1 and CDR2 (germline): GTSNPN, SVGIG (reference sequence). The CDR3 runs 12 residues. The germline V and J ends were trimmed by 6 bases and 9 bases, with 17 bases remaining between them. The CDR3 loop reads CACSLPVSKAFF. The CDR3 DNA is TGTGCCTGTAGTCTCCCTGTGTCGAAAGCTTTCTTT.

This rearrangement joins TRBV7-9 to TRBJ2-2; a possible D gene is TRBD1 (6 bases). The CDR3 spans 13 residues. The germline V and J ends were trimmed by 7 bases and 1 base, with 7 bases remaining between them. From germline, CDR1 is SEHNR and CDR2 FQNEAQ (reference sequence). CDR3 nucleotide sequence: TGTGCCAGCACGGGACAGAACACCGGGGAGCTGTTTTTT. Amino acids: CASTGQNTGELFF.

V gene TRBV7-2 combines with J gene TRBJ2-1; D is perhaps TRBD2 (7 bases). This CDR3 is built from 12 residues. The germline V gene has CDR1 SGHTA and CDR2 FQGNSA. V lost 2 bases to trimming and J lost 12 bases, with 11 bases between them. The CDR3 DNA follows: TGTGCCAGCAGCTTAAGGGGGAGGGGGCAGTTCTTC. The encoded protein is CASSLRGRGQFF.

The CDR3 DNA reads as TGTGCCAGCAGTTTGAATACAGGGCTGTACAATGAGCAGTTCTTC. Its translation: CASSLNTGLYNEQFF. The rearrangement joins TRBV27 to TRBJ2-1, with a possible D match to TRBD1 (6 bases). The CDR3 runs 15 residues. V lost 3 bases and J lost 4, with 13 bases in between. Germline V gives CDR1 MNHEY, CDR2 SMNVEV (reference sequence).

Details on this clone: A much bigger clone sits one base away, suggesting this may be a read error. The chain uses TRBV7-2 and TRBJ1-5, with 10 bases fitting TRBD1. The CDR3 extends over 16 amino acids. J lost 5 bases, V lost 3 bases, and 7 bases had no gene match. Germline CDR1 reads SGHTA; CDR2 reads FQGNSA. The DNA for the CDR3 is TGTGCCAGCAGCTTCTCGACAGGGGGCTTCGATCAGCCCCAGCATTTT. Protein product: CASSFSTGGFDQPQHF.

Comments on this clone: One end of the junction does not line up with germline, which may come from a read error. The chain links TRBV11-2 to TRBJ1-1; TRBD1 is a possible D gene (5 bases). The CDR3 runs to 14 residues. Germline V gives CDR1 SGHAT, CDR2 FQNNGV. This chain's CDR3 is CARSLEGVGTEAFF. CDR3 nucleotides: TGTGCCCGCAGCTTAGAAGGGGTGGGGACTGAAGCTTTCTTT. The full variable domain, with the rest looked up from reference TRBV11-2 and TRBJ1-1, is EAGVAQSPRYKIIEKRQSVAFWCNPISGHATLYWYQQILGQGPKLLIQFQNNGVVDDSQLPKDRFSAERLKGVDSTLKIQPAKLEDSAVYLCARSLEGVGTEAFFGQGTRLTVV.

The genes are TRBV6-6 and TRBJ1-2; no definite D call. CDR1 is MNHNY, CDR2 SVGAGI, per germline (reference sequence). Trimming stripped 6 bases from V and 4 bases from J, with 12 bases between. The CDR3 totals 13 residues. The CDR3, as DNA: TGTGCCAGCAGAAACAGCGATCTCTATGGCTACACCTTC. The encoded protein is CASRNSDLYGYTF.

This chain links TRBV6-6 with TRBJ2-1; no firm D call. There are 16 residues in the CDR3. V was shortened by 2 bases and J by 0 bases, with 11 bases between the two germline ends. CDR1 and CDR2 from the germline V gene are MNHNY and SVGAGI (reference sequence). The CDR3 bases are TGTGCCAGCAGTTACGTCCAATCAAGCTCCTACAATGAGCAGTTCTTC. It encodes CASSYVQSSSYNEQFF.

The V gene is TRBV28, the J gene TRBJ2-1; maybe TRBD1 (6 bases). With 4 bases removed from V and 4 bases from J, the gap between germline ends came to 14 bases. From germline, CDR1 is MDHEN and CDR2 SYDVKM. CDR3 size: 15 residues. DNA for the CDR3: TGTGCCAGCAGTTGGGCCAAGGGGGAGTACAATGAGCAGTTCTTC. Translation: CASSWAKGEYNEQFF.

This clone was detected only once. The CDR3: CASSVTGAAYEQYF. The CDR3 bases are TGTGCCAGCAGCGTGACCGGGGCAGCCTACGAGCAGTACTTC. The V gene is TRBV9, the J gene TRBJ2-7; tentatively, D is TRBD1 or TRBD2 (5 bases each). Trimming cost V 2 bases and J 2 bases, with 11 bases left between them. This CDR3 comprises 14 residues. Germline V gene data show CDR1 as SGDLS and CDR2 as YYNGEE.

Turning to this clone: A much larger clone differs from this one at a single base, so this may be a read error. This rearrangement joins TRBV11-2 to TRBJ2-5, with D hard to call. The last part of the DNA fits TRBJ2-7 better; the J call may be wrong. This CDR3 is 15 amino acids long. The germline V gene has CDR1 SGHAT and CDR2 FQNNGV. CDR3 loop: CANSLISGLSYEQYF. The CDR3 bases are TGTGCCAACAGCTTAATATCTGGTTTATCCTACGAGCAGTACTTC.

The chain employs TRBV6-5 and TRBJ1-1; D unresolved. Trimming removed 5 bases from V and 2 bases from J, with 12 bases in between. The CDR3 length is 14 residues. Germline CDR1 and CDR2: MNHEY and SVGAGI. DNA of the CDR3: TGTGCCAGCAGTACCCGGACCGAAAACACTGAAGCTTTCTTT. This translates into CASSTRTENTEAFF.

Here the CDR3 DNA reads TGTGCCAGCAGCTTGGTCGGGAGCACAGATACGCAGTATTTT. Translation: CASSLVGSTDTQYF. The V gene is TRBV7-3, the J gene TRBJ2-3; no clear D gene. The germline V gene has CDR1 SGHTA and CDR2 FQGTGA. The CDR3 extends over 14 amino acids. Trimming took 3 bases from V and 0 from J, leaving 7 bases between them. Supplemented by reference TRBV7-3 and TRBJ2-3, the full variable domain reads GAGVSQTPSNKVTEKGKYVELRCDPISGHTALYWYRQSLGQGPEFLIYFQGTGAADDSGLPNDRFFAVRPEGSVSTLKIQRTERGDSAVYLCASSLVGSTDTQYFGPGTRLTVL.

On this clone: This same CDR3 is encoded by further DNA sequences in the sample. V and J are TRBV2 and TRBJ1-5; 8 bases line up with TRBD1. This CDR3 comprises 14 residues. V trimming: 6 bases; J trimming: 2 bases; junction bases outside the gene matches: 3. From germline, CDR1 is SNHLY and CDR2 FYNNEI. The CDR3 here is CASRGTGRNQPQHF. The CDR3 nucleotides are TGTGCCAGCAGAGGGACAGGTCGCAATCAGCCCCAGCATTTT. The entire variable domain, with the rest obtained from reference TRBV2 and TRBJ1-5, is as follows: EPEVTQTPSHQVTQMGQEVILRCVPISNHLYFYWYRQILGQKVEFLVSFYNNEISEKSEIFDDQFSVERPDGSNFTLKIRSTKLEDSAMYFCASRGTGRNQPQHFGDGTRLSIL.

The CDR3 DNA reads as TGTGCCACCAGCAGCGGGCCGAAGAACACTGAAGCTTTCTTT. This gives the protein CATSSGPKNTEAFF. The rearrangement uses TRBV15 and TRBJ1-1; the D is unclear. CDR3 length: 14 residues. V lost 3 bases and J lost 1, with 9 bases in between. Germline values: CDR1 LNHNV, CDR2 YYDKDF (reference sequence).

The rearrangement joins TRBV7-2 to TRBJ2-1; 10 bases are a match to TRBD2. Trimming at V came to 0 bases and at J to 5 bases, leaving 1 base not matched to a gene. Germline V gives CDR1 SGHTA, CDR2 FQGNSA. This CDR3 has 15 residues. CDR3 residues: CASSLALAGNNEQFF. The CDR3 coding sequence is TGTGCCAGCAGCTTAGCACTAGCGGGAAACAATGAGCAGTTCTTC.

The chain combines TRBV7-9 with TRBJ1-1; TRBD1 agrees at 8 bases. This CDR3 has 15 residues. J lost 5 bases, V lost 1 base, and 6 bases had no gene match. Looked up from germline, CDR1 is SEHNR and CDR2 is FQNEAQ (reference sequence). The CDR3 sequence: CASSLEAGGGTEAFF. The CDR3 DNA reads as TGTGCCAGCAGCTTAGAGGCAGGGGGCGGGACTGAAGCTTTCTTT.

This clone was seen a handful of times. V and J are TRBV19 and TRBJ2-7; 8 bases line up with TRBD1. CDR3 length: 14 residues. The germline V gene encodes CDR1 LNHDA and CDR2 SQIVND (reference sequence). V lost 6 bases, J lost 6 bases, and 10 bases stayed unmatched. The DNA for the CDR3 is TGTGCCAGTAGCAACCCGGGACAGGCCACCGAGCAGTACTTC. It encodes CASSNPGQATEQYF.

The chain couples TRBV19 to TRBJ2-1, with D perhaps matching TRBD1 (6 bases). Germline V CDR1 and CDR2: LNHDA, SQIVND (reference sequence). The ends were cut back, 0 bases at V and 4 bases at J, with 19 bases in the middle. The length of the CDR3 is 18 residues. The CDR3 region is CASSIDPLGARGYNEQFF. The CDR3 DNA reads as TGTGCCAGTAGTATAGACCCCCTGGGGGCTAGGGGATACAATGAGCAGTTCTTC. The complete variable domain, with remaining parts taken from reference TRBV19 and TRBJ2-1, reads DGGITQSPKYLFRKEGQNVTLSCEQNLNHDAMYWYRQDPGQGLRLIYYSQIVNDFQKGDIAEGYSVSREKKESFPLTVTSAQKNPTAFYLCASSIDPLGARGYNEQFFGPGTRLTVL.

This chain connects TRBV5-4 to TRBJ2-6; D remains ambiguous. Germline V lookup: CDR1 SGHNT, CDR2 YYREEE (reference sequence). Deletions cut 0 bases from V and 0 bases from J, with 7 bases between. CDR3 length: 16 residues. The CDR3 region has the DNA TGTGCCAGCAGCTTGGAACGCAGCTCTGGGGCCAACGTCCTGACTTTC. Its translation is CASSLERSSGANVLTF.

The chain couples TRBV4-1 to TRBJ2-5, with D unresolved. V lost 1 base, J lost 3 bases, and 6 bases lay in between. This CDR3 region has 13 residues. Looked up from germline, CDR1 is MGHRA and CDR2 is YSYEKL. As DNA, the CDR3 is TGCGCCAGCAGCCAAGGATTAAAAGAGACCCAGTACTTC. It codes for CASSQGLKETQYF.